The next 27 T cell receptor beta chains were all read from a single sample in a study of blood T cell repertoires in COVID-19. Measured with immunoSEQ multiplex PCR; TCRdb has only the in-frame clones, and not every one. In the table there are over 150,000 clones, over 80% of which are singletons. Sequencing input: peripheral blood. All receptors derive from a woman at least 80 years old with active or convalescent COVID-19.

This clone was picked up a small number of times. The chain recombines TRBV19 with TRBJ2-1, with 12 nucleotides matching TRBD2. CDR3 length equals 16 residues. The ends lost 4 bases at V and 7 bases at J; junction bases unmatched: 8. CDR1 LNHDA and CDR2 SQIVND come from the germline V gene (reference sequence). The CDR3 protein is CASSTRTSGAGNEQFF. DNA for the CDR3: TGTGCCAGTAGTACCCGGACTAGCGGGGCTGGGAATGAGCAGTTCTTC.

This chain connects TRBV14 to TRBJ2-7; D might be TRBD1 (7 bases). Germline-derived CDR1 and CDR2 are SGHDN and FVKESK. The CDR3 runs 15 residues. Trimming removed 1 base from V and 2 bases from J, with 12 bases in between. The CDR3 nucleotides are TGTGCCAGCAGCCAAGTGGCAGGGGGGACCTACGAGCAGTACTTC. It encodes CASSQVAGGTYEQYF.

The chain has TRBV7-9 and TRBJ2-3; D perhaps matches TRBD1 (6 bases). CDR1 is SEHNR, CDR2 FQNEAQ, per germline (reference sequence). V shed 5 bases and J shed 4 bases, with 13 bases lying between them. The CDR3 is made up of 14 amino acids. The CDR3 loop reads CASSPGTFPDTQYF. As DNA, the CDR3 is TGTGCCAGCAGCCCAGGGACATTTCCAGATACGCAGTATTTT.

The chain combines TRBV25-1 with TRBJ2-7; tentatively, D is TRBD2 (7 bases). Germline CDR1 MGHDK, CDR2 SYGVNS. The CDR3 runs 14 residues. Trimming removed 9 bases from V and 6 bases from J, with 21 bases in between. The CDR3 nucleotides are TGTGCCAGGGGAGGTCGGGGGGCCCTTGGCGAGCAGTACTTC. Amino acids: CARGGRGALGEQYF.

The chain combines TRBV19 with TRBJ1-6; a possible D gene is TRBD1 (5 bases). The germline CDR1 and CDR2 sequences are LNHDA and SQIVND (reference sequence). There are 13 residues in the CDR3. V was clipped by 4 bases and J by 10 bases, with 11 bases between them. The CDR3 region is CASSTIQESPLHF. The CDR3 DNA reads as TGTGCCAGTAGTACTATACAGGAATCACCCCTCCACTTT.

The chain is built from TRBV30 and TRBJ2-3, with D possibly being TRBD2 (6 bases). Germline loops: CDR1 GTSNPN, CDR2 SVGIG (reference sequence). V was pared by 3 bases and J by 0 bases, with 13 bases between. This CDR3 contains 15 residues. DNA for the CDR3: TGTGCCTGGAGGGATTGGCGGGGTAGCACAGATACGCAGTATTTT. Protein: CAWRDWRGSTDTQYF.

The chain employs TRBV19 and TRBJ1-1, with 9 bases aligning to TRBD1. This CDR3 is built from 13 residues. Trimming at V came to 8 bases and at J to 0 bases, leaving 1 base not matched to a gene. In germline, CDR1 is LNHDA, CDR2 SQIVND (reference sequence). CDR3 in DNA: TGTGCCAGTGGACAGGGGATGAACACTGAAGCTTTCTTT. Translation: CASGQGMNTEAFF.

The chain combines TRBV2 with TRBJ2-3, with D perhaps TRBD2 (6 bases). Trimming pared 4 bases from V and 2 bases from J, leaving 13 bases between. The CDR3 runs to 15 residues. In germline, CDR1 is SNHLY, CDR2 FYNNEI. The DNA for the CDR3 is TGTGCCAGCAGTGCAAGTAGCGGCTACACAGATACGCAGTATTTT. Amino acids: CASSASSGYTDTQYF.

The V gene is TRBV14, the J gene TRBJ1-3; possible D gene TRBD1, 6 bases. The V end lost 4 bases, the J end lost 2 bases, and 12 bases lay between the germline ends. The CDR3 totals 15 residues. The germline V gene encodes CDR1 SGHDN and CDR2 FVKESK. The CDR3 here is CASSPHRDPGNTIYF. CDR3 sequence (DNA): TGTGCCAGCAGCCCCCACAGGGATCCTGGAAACACCATATATTTT.

The gene calls are TRBV5-1 and TRBJ1-4; 10 bases map to TRBD1. This CDR3 has 15 amino acids. Germline values: CDR1 SGHRS, CDR2 YFSETQ. With V trimmed by 1 base and J by 8 bases, 5 bases remained unmatched. DNA of the CDR3: TGCGCCAGCAGCTTGACCTCGACAGGGGGCGAAAAACTGTTTTTT. This encodes CASSLTSTGGEKLFF.

The V gene is TRBV3-1 (or the pseudogene TRBV3-2), the J gene TRBJ1-2; D is ambiguous. The CDR3 runs to 13 residues. V shed 2 bases and J shed 8 bases, with 12 bases lying between them. Germline V CDR1 and CDR2: LGHDT, YNNKEL (reference sequence). The CDR3 here is CASSQFGGRGYTF. The CDR3 coding sequence is TGTGCCAGCAGCCAATTCGGCGGCCGCGGCTACACCTTC.

About this clone itself: A single base separates this from a much larger clone, so it may be a read error. V is TRBV4-1 and J is TRBJ2-1; 8 positions agree with TRBD1. Losses at the gene ends were 6 bases for V and 2 bases for J; bases not matched to a gene: 12. Germline lookup yields CDR1 MGHRA and CDR2 YSYEKL. The CDR3 is made up of 17 amino acids. Here the CDR3 reads CASRKGTETGAYNEQFF. The CDR3 DNA reads TGCGCCAGCAGAAAAGGGACCGAGACAGGGGCCTACAATGAGCAGTTCTTC.

A remark on this clone: The sample carries other DNA sequences with the same CDR3. J is TRBJ1-2 and V is TRBV5-6; 11 nucleotides agree with TRBD1. The CDR3 loop spans 14 amino acids. The germline V gene encodes CDR1 SGHDT and CDR2 YYEEEE. The junction had 1 base not matched to a gene; V was cut back by 4 bases and J by 2 bases. DNA for the CDR3: TGTGCCAGCAGCGGGACAGGGGGAAACTATGGCTACACCTTC. It yields the protein CASSGTGGNYGYTF.

The rearrangement links TRBV2 to TRBJ2-3, with TRBD2 matching over 8 bases. Germline V CDR1 and CDR2: SNHLY, FYNNEI. Trimming removed 5 bases from V and 1 base from J; junction bases left unmatched: 5. The CDR3 runs 15 residues. CDR3 DNA: TGTGCCAGCAGTTTCCGAGCGGGGGGCACAGATACGCAGTATTTT. Translated, it gives CASSFRAGGTDTQYF.

This sequence joins TRBV9 and TRBJ2-7, with a weak D call TRBD2 (6 bases). Germline V gives CDR1 SGDLS, CDR2 YYNGEE. The CDR3 loop spans 16 amino acids. The V gene lost 4 bases and the J gene lost 4 bases, with 21 bases spanning the gap. CDR3 in DNA: TGTGCCAGCAGCTCCCCCTGGGGGGTCGAAAGTTACGAGCAGTACTTC. It encodes CASSSPWGVESYEQYF.

V gene TRBV19 combines with J gene TRBJ2-2; tentative D call: TRBD1 (5 bases). This CDR3 has 14 residues. Between the trimmed V and J ends, which lost 4 bases and 5 bases, there was a span of 11 bases. Germline lookup yields CDR1 LNHDA and CDR2 SQIVND (reference sequence). CDR3 residues: CASSRAGATGELFF. The CDR3 bases are TGTGCCAGTAGTAGGGCTGGGGCTACCGGGGAGCTGTTTTTT.

V usage is TRBV10-3 and J usage is TRBJ2-6; D uncertain. V was trimmed by 0 bases and J by 3 bases, leaving 6 bases between them. The CDR3 extends over 15 amino acids. Germline V gene lookup returns CDR1 ENHRY and CDR2 SYGVKD. The CDR3 DNA reads TGTGCCATCAGTGAGTCGGCAGGTGGGGCCAACGTCCTGACTTTC. Its translation is CAISESAGGANVLTF.

The V call is TRBV6-2 or TRBV6-3, the J call TRBJ2-3; tentative D call: TRBD1 (6 bases). V was pared by 6 bases and J by 5 bases, with 15 bases between. This CDR3 has 14 residues. The germline V gene has CDR1 MNHEY and CDR2 SVGEGT. CDR3 in amino acids: CASSKGVFRDTQYF. In nucleotides, the CDR3 is TGTGCCAGCAGCAAGGGGGTATTTAGAGATACGCAGTATTTT.

CDR3 loop: CASSLTSGGGIYEQYF. The DNA of the CDR3 is TGTGCCAGCAGCTTGACCAGTGGAGGGGGCATCTACGAGCAGTACTTC. The chain carries TRBV7-2 and TRBJ2-7, with a possible D match to TRBD1 (7 bases). The CDR3 has 16 amino acids. Germline V lookup: CDR1 SGHTA, CDR2 FQGNSA. V lost 3 bases and J 3 bases, leaving 18 bases between the germline ends.

V is TRBV25-1 and J is TRBJ1-2; no definite D call. Trimming pared 3 bases from V and 0 bases from J, leaving 8 bases between. The CDR3 loop spans 14 amino acids. CDR1 MGHDK and CDR2 SYGVNS come from the germline V gene. The CDR3 loop is CASSDAGTNYGYTF. In nucleotides, the CDR3 is TGTGCCAGCAGTGATGCGGGGACTAACTATGGCTACACCTTC.

The gene calls are TRBV5-1 and TRBJ1-1; D unresolved. The CDR3 has 15 residues. V lost 0 bases and J lost 1, with 10 bases in between. Germline V gene data show CDR1 as SGHRS and CDR2 as YFSETQ. CDR3: CASSLDPQRNTEAFF. The CDR3 nucleotides read TGCGCCAGCAGCTTGGACCCACAGAGGAACACTGAAGCTTTCTTT.

This clone was counted only a few times. The V call is TRBV7-2, the J call TRBJ1-3; 10 bases align to TRBD1. The trim removed 5 bases at V and 4 bases at J, leaving 5 bases unmatched. This CDR3 has 15 amino acids. Germline loops: CDR1 SGHTA, CDR2 FQGNSA. The CDR3 nucleotides are TGTGCCAGCAGCGGGACAGGGGTCATCGGAAACACCATATATTTT. Protein: CASSGTGVIGNTIYF.

The rearrangement joins TRBV27 to TRBJ1-1; weak D call: TRBD1 (5 bases). Germline values: CDR1 MNHEY, CDR2 SMNVEV (reference sequence). V lost 2 bases, J lost 3 bases, and 7 bases lay in between. This CDR3 contains 13 residues. CDR3 amino acids: CASSLEGDTEAFF. In DNA form, the CDR3 reads TGTGCCAGCAGTTTAGAAGGGGACACTGAAGCTTTCTTT.

The V gene is TRBV6-6, the J gene TRBJ1-6, with D tentatively TRBD1 (6 bases). V shed 7 bases and J shed 7 bases, with 11 bases lying between them. From germline, CDR1 is MNHNY and CDR2 SVGAGI (reference sequence). The CDR3 is 13 residues long. The CDR3: CASTGTPNSPLHF. CDR3 sequence (DNA): TGTGCCAGCACCGGGACACCAAATTCACCCCTCCACTTT.

V and J are TRBV6-5 and TRBJ1-1; 10 bases agree with TRBD1. In germline, CDR1 is MNHEY, CDR2 SVGAGI. The V and J ends lost 6 bases and 5 bases, in that order; junction bases with no gene match: 6. The CDR3 runs 14 residues. CDR3 nucleotide sequence: TGTGCCAGCAGCCGGGACAGGGGAGCTACTGAAGCTTTCTTT. This encodes CASSRDRGATEAFF.

This sequence joins TRBV6-5 and TRBJ1-4; D gene uncertain. Germline lookup yields CDR1 MNHEY and CDR2 SVGAGI. The CDR3 covers 16 residues. The V end was cut by 2 bases, the J end by 3 bases, with 13 bases between. CDR3 sequence: CASSYNPRGSNEKLFF. The CDR3 DNA sequence: TGTGCCAGCAGTTACAACCCCCGCGGTTCTAATGAAAAACTGTTTTTT.

The chain carries TRBV5-6 and TRBJ2-1; D ambiguous. CDR1 SGHDT and CDR2 YYEEEE come from the germline V gene. V lost 0 bases and J 6 bases, leaving 13 bases between the germline ends. This CDR3 comprises 15 residues. Written as DNA, the CDR3 is TGTGCCAGCAGCTTGGTCGCGGTTTTGGGCAATGAGCAGTTCTTC. Its protein product is CASSLVAVLGNEQFF.